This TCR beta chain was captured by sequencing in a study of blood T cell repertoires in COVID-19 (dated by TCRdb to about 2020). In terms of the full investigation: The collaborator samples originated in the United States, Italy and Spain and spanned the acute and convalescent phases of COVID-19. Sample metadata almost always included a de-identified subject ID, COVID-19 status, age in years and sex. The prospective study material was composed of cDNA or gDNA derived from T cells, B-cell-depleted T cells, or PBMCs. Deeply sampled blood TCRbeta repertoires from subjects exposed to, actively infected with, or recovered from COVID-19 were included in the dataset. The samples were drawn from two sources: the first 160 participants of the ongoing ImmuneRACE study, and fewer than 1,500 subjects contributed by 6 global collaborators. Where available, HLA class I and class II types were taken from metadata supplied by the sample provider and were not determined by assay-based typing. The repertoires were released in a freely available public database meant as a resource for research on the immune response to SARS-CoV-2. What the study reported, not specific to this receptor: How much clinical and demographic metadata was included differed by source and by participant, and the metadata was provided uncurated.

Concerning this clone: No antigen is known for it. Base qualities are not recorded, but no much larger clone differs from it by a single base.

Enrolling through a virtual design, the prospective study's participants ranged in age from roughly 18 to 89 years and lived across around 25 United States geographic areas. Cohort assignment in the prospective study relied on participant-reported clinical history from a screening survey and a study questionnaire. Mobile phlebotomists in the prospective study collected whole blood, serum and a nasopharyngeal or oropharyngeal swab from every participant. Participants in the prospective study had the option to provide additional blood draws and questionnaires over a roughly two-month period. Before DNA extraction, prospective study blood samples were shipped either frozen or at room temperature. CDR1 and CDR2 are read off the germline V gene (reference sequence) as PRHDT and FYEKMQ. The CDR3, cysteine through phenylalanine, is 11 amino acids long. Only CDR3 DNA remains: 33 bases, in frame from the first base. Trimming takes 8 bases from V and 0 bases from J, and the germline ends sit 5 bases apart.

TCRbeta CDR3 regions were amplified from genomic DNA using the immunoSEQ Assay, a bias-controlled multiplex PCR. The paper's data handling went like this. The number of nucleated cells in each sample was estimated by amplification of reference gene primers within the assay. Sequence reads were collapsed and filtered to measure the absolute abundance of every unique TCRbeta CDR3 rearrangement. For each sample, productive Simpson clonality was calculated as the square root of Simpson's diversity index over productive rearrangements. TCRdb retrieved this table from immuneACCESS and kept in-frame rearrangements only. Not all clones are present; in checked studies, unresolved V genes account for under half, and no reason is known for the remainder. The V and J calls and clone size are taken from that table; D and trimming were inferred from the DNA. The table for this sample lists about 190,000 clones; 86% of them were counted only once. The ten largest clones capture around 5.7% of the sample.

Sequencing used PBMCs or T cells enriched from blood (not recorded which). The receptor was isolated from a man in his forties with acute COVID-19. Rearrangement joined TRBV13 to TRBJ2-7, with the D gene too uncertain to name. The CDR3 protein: CASRSSYEQYF. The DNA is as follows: TGTGCCAGCCGGTCCTCCTACGAGCAGTACTTC.